This T cell receptor beta chain was identified during a study of blood T cell repertoires in COVID-19. Study context: Samples representing acute and convalescent COVID-19 were sourced from the United States, Italy and Spain.

This clone has a handful of counts. The CDR3 runs to 16 residues. Trimming at V came to 5 bases and at J to 4 bases, leaving 10 bases not matched to a gene. Germline values: CDR1 LNHNV, CDR2 YYDKDF (reference sequence). In the original workflow: Amplification of reference gene primers provided the estimated nucleated cell counts. Some clones are missing from TCRdb's copy, which holds only in-frame ones; the method was immunoSEQ multiplex PCR. V, J and clone size were drawn from that table, and D and trimming were deduced from the DNA. Of 140,000 to 150,000 clones listed, roughly 79% are singletons. The receptor was isolated from a human donor in a cohort sampled during active COVID-19. Sequences were obtained from peripheral blood. The chain employs TRBV15 and TRBJ2-5; 10 bases match TRBD1. The CDR3 DNA is TGTGCCACCAGCCCCCGAAGGGACAGGGGAACAGAGACCCAGTACTTC. Encoded protein: CATSPRRDRGTETQYF.